This T cell receptor (beta chain) emerged from a study of T cells in localized non-small cell lung cancer. V lost 4 bases to trimming and J lost 2 bases, with 20 bases between them. The CDR3 is made up of 17 amino acids. The germline CDR1 and CDR2 sequences are SGHTS and YDEGEE. TCRdb keeps only in-frame clones here, not all; method: immunoSEQ multiplex PCR. The table records about 33,000 clones, about 82% of them present only once. The TCR originated in a male donor at least 60 years old with stage III squamous cell lung carcinoma. The source was peripheral blood, collected before any cancer treatment. The chain uses TRBV5-8 and TRBJ2-3; D may correspond to TRBD1 or TRBD2 (6 bases each). The CDR3 DNA sequence: TGTGCCAGCAGCCAAGGACCACGCTCGGGGGCCACAGATACGCAGTATTTT. Protein sequence: CASSQGPRSGATDTQYF.